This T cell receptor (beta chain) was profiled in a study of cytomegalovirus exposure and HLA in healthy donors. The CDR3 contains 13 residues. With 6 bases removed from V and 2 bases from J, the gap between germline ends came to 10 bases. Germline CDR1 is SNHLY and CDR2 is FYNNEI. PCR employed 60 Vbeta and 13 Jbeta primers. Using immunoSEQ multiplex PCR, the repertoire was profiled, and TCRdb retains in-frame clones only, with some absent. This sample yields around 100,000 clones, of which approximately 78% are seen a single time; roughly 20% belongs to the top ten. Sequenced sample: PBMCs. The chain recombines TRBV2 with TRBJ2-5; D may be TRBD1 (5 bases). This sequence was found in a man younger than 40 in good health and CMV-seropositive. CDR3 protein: CASRTVVQETQYF. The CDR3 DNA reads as TGTGCCAGCAGGACAGTCGTTCAAGAGACCCAGTACTTC.